The next 13 T cell receptor beta chains were all read from a single sample in a study of T cell changes during pregnancy in multiple sclerosis. The method was immunoSEQ multiplex PCR; TCRdb's version includes in-frame clones alone and lacks a portion of them. The sample contains over 50,000 clones, about 86% of which appear only once. What was sequenced was peripheral blood from another person, used as feeder cells. The receptors originated from a human donor whose cells served as feeder cells for cultures in a pregnancy study.

In its sample, this clone was seen once. The chain carries TRBV19 and TRBJ1-5; 7 nucleotides agree with TRBD1. CDR1 is LNHDA, CDR2 SQIVND, per germline (reference sequence). The CDR3 is made up of 14 amino acids. Trimming removed 5 bases from V and 4 bases from J; junction bases left unmatched: 5. As DNA, the CDR3 is TGTGCCAGTAGTGTATTCAGGGGGAATCAGCCCCAGCATTTT. Protein sequence: CASSVFRGNQPQHF.

CDR3 DNA sequence: TGTGCCAGCAGTGCCCGGGACCGAGGCACAGATACGCAGTATTTT. Its protein product is CASSARDRGTDTQYF. V is TRBV6-1 and J is TRBJ2-3; D is tentatively TRBD1 or TRBD2 (5 bases each). Per the germline V gene, CDR1 is MNHNS and CDR2 is SASEGT. This CDR3 spans 15 amino acids. Trimming took 4 bases from V and 1 from J, leaving 12 bases between them.

This chain joins TRBV6-1 and TRBJ2-7; unclear D gene. The CDR3 is 13 residues long. V was trimmed by 3 bases and J by 0 bases, leaving 6 bases between them. Germline CDR1 is MNHNS and CDR2 is SASEGT. This CDR3 is CASSESSSYEQYF. CDR3 coding DNA: TGTGCCAGCAGTGAGAGTAGCTCCTACGAGCAGTACTTC.

The chain couples TRBV5-4 to TRBJ2-3, with D perhaps TRBD2 (7 bases). This CDR3 is 15 amino acids long. V lost 5 bases and J lost 6, with 19 bases in between. The germline V gene encodes CDR1 SGHNT and CDR2 YYREEE (reference sequence). The CDR3 sequence is CASRYGGGPLDTQYF. As DNA, the CDR3 is TGTGCCAGCAGATATGGGGGGGGGCCATTGGATACGCAGTATTTT.

The chain uses TRBV4-1 and TRBJ1-3; D unresolved. Between the trimmed V and J ends, which lost 1 base and 0 bases, there was a span of 16 bases. The germline V gene has CDR1 MGHRA and CDR2 YSYEKL. CDR3 size: 18 residues. CDR3 amino acids: CASSQVDMGITSGNTIYF. The DNA of the CDR3 is TGCGCCAGCAGCCAAGTTGATATGGGGATCACCTCTGGAAACACCATATATTTT.

V and J are TRBV14 and TRBJ1-1; D not resolved. Germline V lookup: CDR1 SGHDN, CDR2 FVKESK. Trimming took off 1 base at V and 0 bases at J, with 6 bases between the two ends. CDR3 size: 14 residues. The CDR3 sequence: CASSQGHLNTEAFF. CDR3 bases: TGTGCCAGCAGCCAAGGACATTTGAACACTGAAGCTTTCTTT.

This clone was detected once. The rearrangement uses TRBV6-5 and TRBJ1-1; possibly TRBD1 for D (5 bases). Between the trimmed V and J ends, which lost 0 bases and 3 bases, there was a span of 14 bases. CDR1 is MNHEY, CDR2 SVGAGI, per germline. The CDR3 extends over 16 amino acids. Here the CDR3 reads CASSYSRGRVDTEAFF. Written as DNA, the CDR3 is TGTGCCAGCAGTTACTCGAGGGGCAGGGTGGACACTGAAGCTTTCTTT.

CDR3 in DNA: TGTGCCAGCAGTGAAATAACACGAGGGGCCAAAAACATTCAGTACTTC. Protein sequence: CASSEITRGAKNIQYF. The rearrangement uses TRBV2 and TRBJ2-4; maybe TRBD2 (5 bases). Germline V gene lookup returns CDR1 SNHLY and CDR2 FYNNEI. Trimming cost V 2 bases and J 1 base, with 12 bases left between them. The CDR3 has 16 residues. The full variable domain, completed using reference TRBV2 and TRBJ2-4, is EPEVTQTPSHQVTQMGQEVILRCVPISNHLYFYWYRQILGQKVEFLVSFYNNEISEKSEIFDDQFSVERPDGSNFTLKIRSTKLEDSAMYFCASSEITRGAKNIQYFGAGTRLSVL.

The chain carries TRBV7-8 and TRBJ2-7, with TRBD2 identical over 7 bases. The CDR3 extends over 15 amino acids. Germline-derived CDR1 and CDR2 are SGHVS and FQNEAQ. J lost 0 bases, V lost 3 bases, and 5 bases had no gene match. CDR3 region: CASSFGSGASYEQYF. The CDR3 coding sequence is TGTGCCAGCAGCTTTGGCAGCGGGGCCTCCTACGAGCAGTACTTC.

The chain has TRBV5-1 and TRBJ2-1; D is unclear. Germline CDR1 is SGHRS and CDR2 is YFSETQ. CDR3 length: 13 residues. Trimming took off 1 base at V and 4 bases at J, with 6 bases between the two ends. The CDR3: CASSLSRYNEQFF. The DNA of the CDR3 is TGCGCCAGCAGCTTGTCCCGATACAATGAGCAGTTCTTC.

This clone has only one observation. The V gene is TRBV5-1, the J gene TRBJ1-1, with TRBD1 as a possible D gene (5 bases). Germline CDR1 is SGHRS and CDR2 is YFSETQ. V shed 3 bases and J shed 4 bases, with 16 bases lying between them. The CDR3 has 15 amino acids. CDR3 loop: CASSYSVSGPTEAFF. DNA of the CDR3: TGCGCCAGCAGCTACTCAGTCTCAGGGCCCACTGAAGCTTTCTTT.

Only a few counts were recorded for this clone. The V and J genes are TRBV6-4 and TRBJ1-1; TRBD1 is a possible D gene (5 bases). Trimming pared 3 bases from V and 4 bases from J, leaving 12 bases between. The CDR3 runs to 14 residues. Per germline, CDR1 MRHNA and CDR2 SNTAGT. In DNA, the CDR3 is TGTGCCAGCAGTGAGGGCAGGGAGGCCACTGAAGCTTTCTTT. This sequence encodes CASSEGREATEAFF.

The genes are TRBV5-1 and TRBJ1-1; D gene ambiguous. CDR1 is SGHRS and CDR2 is YFSETQ in the germline V gene. Trimming shortened V by 4 bases and J by 7 bases, and 17 bases separated the two germline ends. This CDR3 has 14 amino acids. CDR3 sequence (DNA): TGCGCCAGCAGCGAGAGCGGGGTCGGGGTTGAAGCTTTCTTT. Translating it yields CASSESGVGVEAFF.